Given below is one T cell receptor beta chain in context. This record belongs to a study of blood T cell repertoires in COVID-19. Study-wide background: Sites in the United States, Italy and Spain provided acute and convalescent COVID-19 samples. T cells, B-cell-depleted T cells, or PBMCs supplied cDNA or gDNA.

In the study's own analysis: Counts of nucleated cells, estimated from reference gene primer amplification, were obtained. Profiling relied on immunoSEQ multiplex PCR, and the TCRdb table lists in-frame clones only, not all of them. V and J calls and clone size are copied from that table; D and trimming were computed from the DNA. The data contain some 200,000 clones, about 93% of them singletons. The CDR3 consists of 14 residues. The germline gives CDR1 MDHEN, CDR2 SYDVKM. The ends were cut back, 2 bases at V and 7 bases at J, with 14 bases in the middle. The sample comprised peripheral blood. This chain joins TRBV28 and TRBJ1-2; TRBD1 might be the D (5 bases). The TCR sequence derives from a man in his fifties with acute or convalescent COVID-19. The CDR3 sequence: CASSLGLGRGGYTF. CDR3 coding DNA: TGTGCCAGCAGTTTAGGGCTCGGGAGGGGTGGCTACACCTTC.